This T cell receptor (beta chain) was profiled in a study of CD8+ T cells in alopecia areata. Whole-study context: Treated individuals took tofacitinib by mouth, 5 to 10 mg twice daily.

Sequencing used cDNA as its template, made by extracting RNA and reverse transcribing it. Produced via immunoSEQ multiplex PCR; TCRdb's table is partial and in-frame only. Of about 100,000 clones listed, 50% to 60% are singletons. The treatment: oral pan-JAK inhibitor, 5-10 mg twice daily. From PBMCs, CD4+ and CD8+ T cells were sorted. This clonotype was obtained from a human donor with alopecia areata. Source: CD8+ T cells sorted from blood, taken at approximately week 60, from a patient treated with tofacitinib.

CDR3 protein: CASSIRSGWNTEAFF. In DNA form, the CDR3 reads TGTGCCAGTAGTATCCGCTCAGGGTGGAACACTGAAGCTTTCTTT. The chain combines TRBV19 with TRBJ1-1; D may be TRBD1 (5 bases). The length of the CDR3 is 15 residues. Trimming removed 3 bases from V and 1 base from J, with 12 bases in between. Per germline, CDR1 LNHDA and CDR2 SQIVND (reference sequence).